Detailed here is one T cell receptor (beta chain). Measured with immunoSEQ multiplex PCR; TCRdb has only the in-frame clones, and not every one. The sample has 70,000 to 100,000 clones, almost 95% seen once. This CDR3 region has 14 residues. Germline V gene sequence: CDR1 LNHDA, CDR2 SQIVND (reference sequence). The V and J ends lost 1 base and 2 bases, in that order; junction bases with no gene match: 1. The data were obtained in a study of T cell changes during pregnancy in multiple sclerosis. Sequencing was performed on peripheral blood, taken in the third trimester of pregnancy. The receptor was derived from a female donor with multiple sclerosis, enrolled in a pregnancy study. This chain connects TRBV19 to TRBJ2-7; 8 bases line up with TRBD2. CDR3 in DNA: TGTGCCAGTAGTATAGCGGGAGGGACCTACGAGCAGTACTTC. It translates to CASSIAGGTYEQYF.